Below are 14 T cell receptor beta chains sequenced from a single sample in a study of T-cell memory formation after mild COVID-19. MiXCR, applied by TCRdb to the 5' RACE reads, yields one record per CDR3 protein. Among some 340,000 distinct CDR3 sequences listed, approximately 13% were seen once. Sequenced sample: PBMCs or a T cell subset sorted from them (not recorded which). The receptors were sampled from a man in his late teens or twenties who had mild COVID-19 (a few samples of this study predate the infection). Cell type and time point are not known.

This clonotype was counted many times. The chain combines TRBV7-9 with TRBJ2-2; D remains unclear. The CDR3 runs 11 residues. Germline V gene data show CDR1 as SEHNR and CDR2 as FQNEAQ (reference sequence). The V gene lost 7 bases and the J gene lost 6 bases, with 6 bases spanning the gap. The CDR3 is CASTLSGELFF. In DNA, the CDR3 is TGTGCCAGCACCTTGTCCGGGGAGCTGTTTTTT.

The chain has TRBV2 and TRBJ2-7, with D unresolved. This CDR3 is built from 10 residues. Germline lookup yields CDR1 SNHLY and CDR2 FYNNEI. V shed 6 bases and J shed 4 bases, with 4 bases lying between them. The chain's CDR3 is CASRRYEQYV. CDR3 DNA sequence: TGTGCCAGCAGGCGTTACGAGCAGTACGTC.

This clonotype appeared a few times. The chain employs TRBV7-2 and TRBJ2-3; 10 positions agree with TRBD2. The CDR3 has 16 residues. The germline V gene encodes CDR1 SGHTA and CDR2 FQGNSA. V was clipped by 5 bases and J by 2 bases; unmatched bases: 7. CDR3 sequence: CASSPYLAGATDTQYF. The CDR3 nucleotides read TGTGCCAGCAGCCCGTATCTAGCGGGGGCCACAGATACGCAGTATTTT.

This clonotype was seen repeatedly, ten times or more. The gene calls are TRBV5-1 and TRBJ2-2, with D hard to call. Germline values: CDR1 SGHRS, CDR2 YFSETQ. Trimming pared 4 bases from V and 3 bases from J, leaving 4 bases between. The length of the CDR3 is 12 residues. The DNA of the CDR3 is TGCGCCAGCAGCAGGGACACCGGGGAGCTGTTTTTT. It specifies CASSRDTGELFF.

The chain is built from TRBV6-1 and TRBJ1-6; D remains unclear. CDR3 length: 15 amino acids. Trimming took off 2 bases at V and 7 bases at J, with 12 bases between the two ends. The germline V gene encodes CDR1 MNHNS and CDR2 SASEGT. The DNA for the CDR3 is TGTGCCAGCAGTGAACAAGGCTCTGGGAATTCACCCCTCCACTTT. Encoded protein: CASSEQGSGNSPLHF.

V usage is TRBV24-1 and J usage is TRBJ2-1, with 8 positions matching TRBD1. This CDR3 has 17 amino acids. In germline, CDR1 is KGHDR, CDR2 SFDVKD. V gave up 1 base and J gave up 9 bases; unmatched junction bases: 13. CDR3 amino acids: CATSDFPTDRGVGEQFF. CDR3 nucleotides: TGTGCCACCAGTGATTTTCCGACTGACAGGGGAGTGGGTGAGCAGTTCTTC.

V is TRBV7-2 and J is TRBJ2-7, with 7 bases lining up with TRBD1. This CDR3 spans 13 amino acids. With 5 bases clipped from V and 6 bases from J, the junction kept 7 bases outside the gene matches. The germline V gene encodes CDR1 SGHTA and CDR2 FQGNSA. CDR3 region: CASSQRDRAEQYV. The DNA of the CDR3 is TGTGCCAGCAGCCAGCGAGACAGGGCCGAGCAGTACGTC.

In this sample, this clonotype turned up many times. The chain combines TRBV7-8 with TRBJ2-7, with TRBD1 as a possible D gene (5 bases). V shed 6 bases and J shed 3 bases, with 21 bases lying between them. The CDR3 is 16 amino acids. The germline CDR1 and CDR2 sequences are SGHVS and FQNEAQ. Here the CDR3 reads CASSVGSGQGSYEQYF. CDR3 in DNA: TGTGCCAGCAGTGTGGGTTCCGGTCAGGGAAGCTACGAGCAGTACTTC.

This clonotype was counted ten times or more. J is TRBJ2-4 and V is TRBV4-3; no definite D call. Deletions cut 0 bases from V and 0 bases from J, with 6 bases between. In germline, CDR1 is LGHNA, CDR2 YSLEER. This CDR3 contains 15 residues. The CDR3 coding sequence is TGCGCCAGCAGCCAAGAGCGCAGAGCCAAAAACATTCAGTACTTC. Residues: CASSQERRAKNIQYF.

The rearrangement joins TRBV5-1 to TRBJ2-3; 8 nucleotides align to TRBD2. CDR3 size: 14 residues. CDR1 is SGHRS and CDR2 is YFSETQ in the germline V gene. With 7 bases clipped from V and 1 base from J, the junction kept 5 bases outside the gene matches. In nucleotides, the CDR3 is TGCGCCAGCCAGACCGGGGGGGGCACAGATACGCAGTATTTT. It encodes CASQTGGGTDTQYF.

This clonotype turned up a few times. V usage is TRBV18 and J usage is TRBJ1-6; D uncertain. The CDR3 is made up of 15 amino acids. Trimming cost V 2 bases and J 6 bases, with 11 bases left between them. Germline CDR1 is KGHSH and CDR2 is LQKENI. CDR3 DNA sequence: TGTGCCAGCTCACCAAATGACGGAACTAATTCACCCCTCCACTTT. This encodes CASSPNDGTNSPLHF.

This sequence joins TRBV18 and TRBJ1-6; 7 nucleotides match TRBD1. CDR1 and CDR2 (germline): KGHSH, LQKENI. The length of the CDR3 is 15 residues. The V and J ends lost 3 bases and 7 bases, in that order; junction bases with no gene match: 6. This chain's CDR3 is CASSPTGSPNSPLHF. CDR3 in DNA: TGTGCCAGCTCACCGACAGGGAGCCCAAATTCACCCCTCCACTTT.

This clonotype was observed a handful of times. The chain has TRBV12-3 or TRBV12-4 and TRBJ1-1, with 11 bases lining up with TRBD1. The J segment lost 5 bases and the V segment lost 0 bases, leaving 5 bases of the junction unmatched. CDR3 length equals 16 residues. The CDR3 sequence: CASSLAGTGGRTEAFF. CDR3 DNA sequence: TGTGCCAGCAGTTTAGCCGGGACAGGGGGTCGGACTGAAGCTTTCTTT.

V is TRBV6-5 and J is TRBJ2-3, with no clear D. This CDR3 region has 15 residues. Germline V CDR1 and CDR2: MNHEY, SVGAGI. V lost 2 bases, J lost 2 bases, and 11 bases lay in between. The CDR3 DNA sequence: TGTGCCAGCAGTTACGGTGCAGAATTCACAGATACGCAGTATTTT. This sequence encodes CASSYGAEFTDTQYF.